This note documents a single TCR beta chain sequence. Original data processing: Reference gene primer amplification gave nucleated cell count estimates. TCRdb's copy holds only in-frame clones and misses some; the assay was immunoSEQ multiplex PCR. V and J calls and clone size are given by that table; D and trimming were obtained from the DNA. The table lists over 150,000 clones, around 82% of them singletons. This sample was included in a study of blood T cell repertoires in COVID-19. Turning to the study itself: Collection of acute and convalescent COVID-19 samples took place in the United States, Italy and Spain. Sample material is recorded as cDNA or gDNA derived from T cells, B-cell-depleted T cells, or PBMCs.

The CDR3 totals 15 residues. Trimming pared 3 bases from V and 0 bases from J, leaving 11 bases between. Germline CDR1 ENHRY, CDR2 SYGVKD. The clonotype comes from a woman aged 80 or over with acute or convalescent COVID-19. The rearrangement links TRBV10-3 to TRBJ1-1; D ambiguous. Material for sequencing was peripheral blood. The CDR3 DNA reads TGTGCCATCAGTGATATCGGCAGGATGAACACTGAAGCTTTCTTT. It encodes CAISDIGRMNTEAFF.